The clone carrying this T cell receptor (beta chain) was observed a few times. Researchers prepared the TCRbeta library using unique molecular identifiers, the study reports. A single record per CDR3 protein comes from TCRdb applying MiXCR to the PCR reads. The sample has a few hundred thousand distinct CDR3 sequences, 10% to 15% seen once. This record comes from a study of T-cell reconstitution after alpha-beta-depleted transplantation in children. Germline values: CDR1 SGHTA, CDR2 FQGNSA. This CDR3 comprises 12 residues. V lost 7 bases to trimming and J lost 6 bases, with 13 bases between them. Sequenced material: PBMCs, mostly from graft donor cells, taken 360 days after TCRalphabeta/CD19-depleted stem cell transplant. This sequence originates from a male patient aged 10-17 years who had a stem cell transplant for acute myeloid leukemia, so the T cells may come from the graft donor. The rearrangement links TRBV7-2 to TRBJ2-7, with a possible D match to TRBD2 (6 bases). As DNA, the CDR3 is TGTGCCAGCACGATCCGCGGGGTCGAGCAGTACTTC. This translates into CASTIRGVEQYF.